This T cell receptor beta chain was observed in a study of shared clonotypes between healthy human individuals (dated by TCRdb to 2018 to 2020). As for the study more broadly: A few men and two women, aged 18 to 49 years, made up the cohort. For each donor, CD4 naive and CD4 memory were each run on three plates, CD8 naive on two plates, and CD8 memory on one plate. The study deeply sequenced blood TCR repertoires of about 5 healthy adults to estimate repertoire size and the extent of clonotype sharing between individuals. To increase sequencing depth and limit assay-specific biases, TCR repertoire library preparation and sequencing were carried out by different laboratories using diverse techniques. Per donor, leukapheresis produced somewhere between about 0.9 and 9.5 billion PBMCs. The full study reports these points: Estimated clonotype richness was generally larger for naive than for memory subsets. Sampling was limited to blood, and TCR repertoires in tissue likely differ from TCR repertoires in blood. Because the study included only a small number of donors, the genetic and exposure-history diversity represented was limited. Compared with non-shared clonotypes, the clonotypes found in all four sorted-subset donors had higher generation probabilities. Based on pairwise subsampling, the degree of clonotype sharing among donors was expected to be affected by sequencing depth. Approximately 5% of naive CD4, 3.5% of naive CD8, around 2.3% of memory CD4, and roughly 0.4% of memory CD8 clonotypes were shared across a few donors. Rarefaction of sorted-subset datasets indicated incomplete sequencing despite the large sequencing depth.

CD8 naive samples were CD45RO-negative cells positively selected for CCR7, giving a CD45RA+CCR7+ population that excluded TemRA cells. Donors were healthy HIV-negative adults with no recently reported acute infections or vaccinations. Only Caucasian adults living in Nashville, Tennessee, USA were represented among the donors. After blood collection by leukapheresis, PBMCs were isolated using Ficoll-Histopaque density gradient centrifugation and then cryopreserved in the vapor phase of liquid nitrogen. Purity and quantity of every magnetically sorted T cell population were checked by analytical flow cytometry. Genomic DNA was isolated from each sorted fraction and quantified by UV absorbance on a Nanodrop 2000c. This clone was picked up one time. Its antigen remains undetermined. Nothing much larger sits one base from this clone, and base qualities are not available. The CDR3 starts with the cysteine, ends with the phenylalanine, and has 17 residues. Of the read, only the CDR3 DNA is kept; its 51 bases are in frame from base 1. Between the V and J ends, shortened by 3 bases and 1 base respectively, the junction contains 15 bases. The germline V gene encodes CDR1 SEHNR and CDR2 FQNEAQ (reference sequence).

TCR CDR3 regions were amplified from genomic DNA by multiplex PCR using the deep immunoSEQ assay. For each cell subset, the extracted genomic DNA was distributed evenly across all wells of several immunoSEQ 96-well plates, and each plate served as one replicate. Each replicate PCR for sorted subsets received roughly 0.2 ug genomic DNA, equal to roughly 30,000 T cell genomes. Purified libraries were measured with a Qubit 3.0 fluorometer, size-checked on a Bioanalyzer 2100, and measured again with the KAPA Library Quantification kit. Each immunoSEQ 96-well plate was sequenced on its own single-read 150-cycle Illumina NextSeq 550 flow cell. Regarding the original processing steps: Because the immunoSEQ output held only junctional sequences and lacked quality scores, the filtering could not match the filtering applied to full-length reads. To assign V/J genes and CDR3, sequences were annotated using PyIR, a Python wrapper for IgBLAST v1.9, with IMGT germline references. Any read was removed if the V/J assignment was weak (E-value above 1e-6), the CDR3 was missing, or the read contained stop codons, out-of-frame junctions, or ambiguous translated residues. V3J clonotypes were defined as sequences sharing the same inferred V gene, J gene, and CDR3 amino acid sequence. The percentage overlap between two repertoires was calculated by dividing the number of shared unique clonotypes by the size of the smaller repertoire. Richness of each repertoire was evaluated using RTK rarefaction, the Chao1 estimator, and Recon v2.1 estimates of unobserved clonotypes. For all TCRbeta clonotypes obtained by the gDNA method from several donors, generation probabilities were computed with OLGA. The table comes from immuneACCESS by way of TCRdb, which keeps in-frame sequences with V and J called. Part of the clones is missing from these tables; in studies checked, under half for an unresolved V gene and the rest for unknown reasons. For V, J and clone size, that table is used; D and trimming come from the DNA. This sample comprises around 2.1 million clones, 90% to 95% of them detected only once. The ten largest clones capture about 1.8% of the sample.

The specimen was naive CD8+ T cells from PBMCs. This sample's cell subset or site label indicates: CD45RA+CCR7+. The rearrangement joined TRBV7-9 to TRBJ2-2; 6 matching bases give a weak D call of TRBD2. This clonotype was obtained from a man aged 18 to 35 in good health. Some clones in this sample may be carry-over from other donors' samples. The DNA sequence is as follows: TGTGCCAGCAGCTTGGCTAGAACGGGGGTGAACACCGGGGAGCTGTTTTTT. Its product reads: CASSLARTGVNTGELFF.